These 4 T cell receptor beta chains share one sample of origin, sequenced in a study of blood T cell repertoires in COVID-19. This table comes from immunoSEQ multiplex PCR, and its TCRdb copy is limited to in-frame clones, with some not included. The profile shows 470,000 or so clones, approximately 85% of them singletons. The sequenced material came from peripheral blood. These receptors were obtained from a human donor in a cohort sampled during active COVID-19.

The CDR3 DNA reads TGTGCCACCAGCAGTCCCTTATCATACAGGTCTGGCTACACCTTC. Encoded protein: CATSSPLSYRSGYTF. The chain has TRBV15 and TRBJ1-2, with a weak D call TRBD1 (5 bases). Germline CDR1 is LNHNV and CDR2 is YYDKDF (reference sequence). With 3 bases removed from V and 7 bases from J, the gap between germline ends came to 18 bases. The CDR3 sequence is 15 residues long.

V gene TRBV28 combines with J gene TRBJ1-2; 7 bases match TRBD1. The CDR3 consists of 14 residues. The ends lost 3 bases at V and 5 bases at J; junction bases unmatched: 6. Germline V CDR1 and CDR2: MDHEN, SYDVKM. The CDR3 region has the DNA TGTGCCAGCAGTTTCTTGAACAGGGGTTATGGCTACACCTTC. Translated, it gives CASSFLNRGYGYTF.

CDR3 sequence (DNA): TGTGCCAGCAGCGTAGGCTGGGGCTTTAATCAGCCCCAGCATTTT. This encodes CASSVGWGFNQPQHF. The rearrangement uses TRBV9 and TRBJ1-5; weak D call: TRBD1 (5 bases). The V end lost 0 bases, the J end lost 4 bases, and 11 bases lay between the germline ends. The V gene's germline CDR1 is SGDLS and CDR2 YYNGEE. This CDR3 has 15 amino acids.

This clone was counted a few times. This chain uses TRBV5-1 with TRBJ1-2; D remains ambiguous. This CDR3 has 13 amino acids. V lost 2 bases to trimming and J lost 1 base, with 6 bases between them. Per germline, CDR1 SGHRS and CDR2 YFSETQ. In DNA, the CDR3 is TGCGCCAGCAGCTTTTACGGTAACTATGGCTACACCTTC. Translated: CASSFYGNYGYTF.